This T cell receptor beta chain was observed in a study of blood T cells in healthy people across ages. Germline CDR1 SGHTA, CDR2 FQGNSA. V was shortened by 8 bases and J by 5 bases, with 13 bases between the two germline ends. The CDR3 runs 13 residues. Extracted total RNA amounted to at least 5 micrograms for each sample. A second PCR of 7 to 11 cycles used a sample-barcoded 5' primer and a J-beta primer mix. TCRdb redid the calling of the 5' RACE reads with MiXCR, one entry per CDR3 protein. Here the sample spans about 900,000 distinct CDR3 sequences, 40% to 60% being singletons. Sequencing was done on a sample of blood. This sequence joins TRBV7-2 and TRBJ1-5; D gene unclear. This sequence originates from a man aged 25-45 years in good health. The CDR3 is CASGRDLDQPQHF. In nucleotides, the CDR3 is TGTGCCAGCGGACGGGATCTTGATCAGCCCCAGCATTTT.